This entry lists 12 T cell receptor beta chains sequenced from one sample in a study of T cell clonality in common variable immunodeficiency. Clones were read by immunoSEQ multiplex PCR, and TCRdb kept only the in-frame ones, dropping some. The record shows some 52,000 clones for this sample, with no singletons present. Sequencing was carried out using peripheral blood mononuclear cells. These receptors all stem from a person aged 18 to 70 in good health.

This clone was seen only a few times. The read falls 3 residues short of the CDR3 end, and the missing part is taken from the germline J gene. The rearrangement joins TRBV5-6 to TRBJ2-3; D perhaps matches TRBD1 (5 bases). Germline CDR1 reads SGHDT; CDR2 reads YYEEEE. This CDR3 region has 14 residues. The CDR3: CASSLRGSRQPQYF. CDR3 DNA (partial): TGTGCCAGCAGCTTAAGGGGTTCGAGACAGCCG.

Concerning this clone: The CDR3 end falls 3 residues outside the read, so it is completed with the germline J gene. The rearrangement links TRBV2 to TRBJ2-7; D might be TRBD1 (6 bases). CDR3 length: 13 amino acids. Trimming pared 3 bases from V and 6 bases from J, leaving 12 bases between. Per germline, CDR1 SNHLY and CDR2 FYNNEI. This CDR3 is CASSEGAGREQYF. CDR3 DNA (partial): TGTGCCAGCAGTGAGGGGGCAGGGCGCGAG. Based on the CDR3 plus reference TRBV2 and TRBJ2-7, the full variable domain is EPEVTQTPSHQVTQMGQEVILRCVPISNHLYFYWYRQILGQKVEFLVSFYNNEISEKSEIFDDQFSVERPDGSNFTLKIRSTKLEDSAMYFCASSEGAGREQYFGPGTRLTVT.

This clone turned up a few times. CDR3 loop: CASSVQVDNSPLFF. CDR3 DNA, as far as it was read: TGTGCCAGTAGTGTACAGGTCGATAATTCACCA. This chain joins TRBV19 and TRBJ1-4; a weak D match, TRBD1 (5 bases). The read stops 3 residues short of the end of the CDR3; the missing end is completed from the germline J gene. Germline values: CDR1 LNHDA, CDR2 SQIVND (reference sequence). The CDR3 consists of 14 residues. The full variable domain, with the rest looked up from reference TRBV19 and TRBJ1-4, is DGGITQSPKYLFRKEGQNVTLSCEQNLNHDAMYWYRQDPGQGLRLIYYSQIVNDFQKGDIAEGYSVSREKKESFPLTVTSAQKNPTAFYLCASSVQVDNSPLFFGSGTQLSVL.

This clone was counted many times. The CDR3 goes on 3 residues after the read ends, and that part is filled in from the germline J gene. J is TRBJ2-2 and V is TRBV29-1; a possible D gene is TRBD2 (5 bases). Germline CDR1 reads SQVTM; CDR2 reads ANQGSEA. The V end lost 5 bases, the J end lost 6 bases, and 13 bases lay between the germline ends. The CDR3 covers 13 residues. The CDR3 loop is CSVSGDYAGELFF. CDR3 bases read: TGCAGCGTTAGCGGAGACTACGCCGGGGAG.

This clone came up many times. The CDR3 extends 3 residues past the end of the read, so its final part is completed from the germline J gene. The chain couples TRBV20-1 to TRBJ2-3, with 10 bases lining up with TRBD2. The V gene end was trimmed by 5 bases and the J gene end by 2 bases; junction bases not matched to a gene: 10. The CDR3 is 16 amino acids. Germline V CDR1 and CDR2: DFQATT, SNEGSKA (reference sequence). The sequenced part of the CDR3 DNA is TGCAGTGCTGCCCAAAGGCTAGCGGGAGACACAGATACG. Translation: CSAAQRLAGDTDT. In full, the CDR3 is CSAAQRLAGDTDTQYF.

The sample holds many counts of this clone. CDR3 bases read: TGTGCCAGCATGCGGAGAAAAGGGGGCCAAGAGACG. Translating it yields CASMRRKGGQET. The CDR3, in full, reads CASMRRKGGQETQYF. V and J are TRBV28 and TRBJ2-3, with 7 bases fitting TRBD1. The read gets to within 3 residues of the CDR3 end, and the germline J gene fills in the rest. The CDR3 has 15 amino acids. Germline CDR1 reads MDHEN; CDR2 reads SYDVKM.

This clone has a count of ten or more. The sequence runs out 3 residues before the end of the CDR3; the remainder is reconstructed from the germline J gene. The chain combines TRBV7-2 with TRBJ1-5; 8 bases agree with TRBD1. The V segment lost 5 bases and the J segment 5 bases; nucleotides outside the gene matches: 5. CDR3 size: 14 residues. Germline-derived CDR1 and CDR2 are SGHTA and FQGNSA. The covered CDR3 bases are TGTGCCAGCAGCCCCAGGGGGCGGGATCAGCCC. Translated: CASSPRGRDQP. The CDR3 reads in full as CASSPRGRDQPQHF.

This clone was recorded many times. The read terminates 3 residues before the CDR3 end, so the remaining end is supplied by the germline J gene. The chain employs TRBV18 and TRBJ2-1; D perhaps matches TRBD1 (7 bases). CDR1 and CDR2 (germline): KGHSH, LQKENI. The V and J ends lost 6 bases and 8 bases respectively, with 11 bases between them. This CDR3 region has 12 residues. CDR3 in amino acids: CASSPRGDEQFF. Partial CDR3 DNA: TGTGCCAGCTCCCCCAGGGGGGATGAG. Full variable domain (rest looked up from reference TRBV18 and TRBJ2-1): NAGVMQNPRHLVRRRGQEARLRCSPMKGHSHVYWYRQLPEEGLKFMVYLQKENIIDESGMPKERFSAEFPKEGPSILRIQQVVRGDSAAYFCASSPRGDEQFFGPGTRLTVL.

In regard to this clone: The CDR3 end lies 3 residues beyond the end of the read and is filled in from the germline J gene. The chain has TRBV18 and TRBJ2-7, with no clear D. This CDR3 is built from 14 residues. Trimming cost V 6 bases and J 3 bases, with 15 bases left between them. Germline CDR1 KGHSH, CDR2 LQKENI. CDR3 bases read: TGTGCCAGCTCCCCCCCCGGCGGAATCTACGAG. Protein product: CASSPPGGIYE. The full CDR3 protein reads CASSPPGGIYEQYF. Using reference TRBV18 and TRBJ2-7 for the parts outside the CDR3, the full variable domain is NAGVMQNPRHLVRRRGQEARLRCSPMKGHSHVYWYRQLPEEGLKFMVYLQKENIIDESGMPKERFSAEFPKEGPSILRIQQVVRGDSAAYFCASSPPGGIYEQYFGPGTRLTVT.

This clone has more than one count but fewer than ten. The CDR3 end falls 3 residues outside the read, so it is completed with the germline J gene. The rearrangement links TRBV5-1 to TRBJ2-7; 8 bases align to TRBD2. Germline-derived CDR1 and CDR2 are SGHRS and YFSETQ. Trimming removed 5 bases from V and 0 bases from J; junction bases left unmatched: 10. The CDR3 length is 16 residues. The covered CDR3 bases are TGCGCCAGCAGACGAATAGCGGGACCCTTCTCCTACGAG. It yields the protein CASRRIAGPFSYE. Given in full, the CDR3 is CASRRIAGPFSYEQYF.

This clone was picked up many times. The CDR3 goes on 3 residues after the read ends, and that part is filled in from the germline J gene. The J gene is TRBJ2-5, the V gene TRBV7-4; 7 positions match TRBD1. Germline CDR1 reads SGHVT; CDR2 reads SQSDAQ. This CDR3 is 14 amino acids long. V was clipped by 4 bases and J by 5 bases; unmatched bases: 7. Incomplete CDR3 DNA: TGTGCCAGCAGCTCAGACAGGGCACGGGAGACC. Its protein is CASSSDRARET. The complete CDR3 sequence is CASSSDRARETQYF.

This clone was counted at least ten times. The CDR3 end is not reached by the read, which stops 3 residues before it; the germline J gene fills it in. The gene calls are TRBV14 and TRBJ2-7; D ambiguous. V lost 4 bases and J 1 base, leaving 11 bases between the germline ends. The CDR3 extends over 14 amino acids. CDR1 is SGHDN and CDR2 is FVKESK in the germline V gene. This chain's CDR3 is CASSPRRASYEQYF. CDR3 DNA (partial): TGTGCCAGCAGCCCCCGAAGGGCTTCCTACGAG. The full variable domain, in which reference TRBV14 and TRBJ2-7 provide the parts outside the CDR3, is EAGVTQFPSHSVIEKGQTVTLRCDPISGHDNLYWYRRVMGKEIKFLLHFVKESKQDESGMPNNRFLAERTGGTYSTLKVQPAELEDSGVYFCASSPRRASYEQYFGPGTRLTVT.